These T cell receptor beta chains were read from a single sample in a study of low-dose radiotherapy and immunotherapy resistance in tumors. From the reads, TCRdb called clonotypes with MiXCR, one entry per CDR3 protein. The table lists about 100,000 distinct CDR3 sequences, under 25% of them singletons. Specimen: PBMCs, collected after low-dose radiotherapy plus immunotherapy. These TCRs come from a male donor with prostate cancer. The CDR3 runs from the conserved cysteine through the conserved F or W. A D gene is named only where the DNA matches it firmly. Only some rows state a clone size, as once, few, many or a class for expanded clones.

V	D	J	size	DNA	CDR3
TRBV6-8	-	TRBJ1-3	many	TGTGCCAGCAGTTATCGCGCGGACACCTCTGGAAACACCATATATTTT	CASSYRADTSGNTIYF
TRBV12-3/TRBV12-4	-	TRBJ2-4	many	TGTGCCAGCACTCGGACAGCCCCTGCAGGAAACATTCAGTACTTC	CASTRTAPAGNIQYF
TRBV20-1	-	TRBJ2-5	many	TGCAGTGCCTCCGGGACGAATCAAGAGACCCAGTACTTC	CSASGTNQETQYF
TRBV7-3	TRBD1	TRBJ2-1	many	TGTGCCAGCAGCTTAGGGGTCCAACAGGGGAATGAGCAGTTCTTC	CASSLGVQQGNEQFF
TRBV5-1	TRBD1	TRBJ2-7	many	TGCGCCAGCAGCGGGAGTCAGTACAGGGGTAGCTACGAGCAGTACTTC	CASSGSQYRGSYEQYF
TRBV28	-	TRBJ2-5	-	TGTGCCAGCAGTTACAGGGCTGCCCAAGAGACCCAGTACTTC	CASSYRAAQETQYF
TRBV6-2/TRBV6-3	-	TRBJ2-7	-	TGTGCCAGCAGTGAAGTGGGCGAGCAGTACTTC	CASSEVGEQYF
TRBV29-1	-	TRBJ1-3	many	TGCAGCGTTGGTACTAGGGCAGCAGGAGGAAACATATATTTT	CSVGTRAAGGNIYF
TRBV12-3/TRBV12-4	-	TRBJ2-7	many	TGTGCCAGCAGTTTAGCCATCCCCGAGCAGTACTTC	CASSLAIPEQYF
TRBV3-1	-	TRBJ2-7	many	TGTGCCAGCAGCCAAGATAAGTACGAGCAGTACTTC	CASSQDKYEQYF
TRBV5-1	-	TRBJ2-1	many	TGCGCCAGCACCATGGGCCCCGGGAACAATGAGCAGTTCTTC	CASTMGPGNNEQFF
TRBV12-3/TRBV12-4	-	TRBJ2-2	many	TGTGCCAGCGCAAACTGGACCGGGGAGCTGTTTTTT	CASANWTGELFF
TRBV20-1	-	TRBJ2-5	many	TGCAGTGCCCTCGGTTGGGATGAGGGGACCCAGTACTTC	CSALGWDEGTQYF
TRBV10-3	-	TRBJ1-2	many	TGTGCCACGAGTTCGAACTATGGCTACACCTTC	CATSSNYGYTF
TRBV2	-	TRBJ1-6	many	TGTGCCAGCAGTGGGGGGGGTCGGCGGAATTCACCCCTCCACTTT	CASSGGGRRNSPLHF
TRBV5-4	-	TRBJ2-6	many	TGTGCCAGCAGCTACGGGAGACCCTCTGGGGCCAACGTCCTGACTTTC	CASSYGRPSGANVLTF
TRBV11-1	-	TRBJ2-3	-	TGTGCCAGCAGGACTCGAGGCCCCACGACAGATACGCAGTATTTT	CASRTRGPTTDTQYF
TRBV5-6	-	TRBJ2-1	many	TGTGCCAGCAGCTTGGGGGGGTCCTACTACAATGAGCAGTTCTTC	CASSLGGSYYNEQFF
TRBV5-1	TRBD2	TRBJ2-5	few	TGCGCCAGCAGCTGGGAACTAGCGGGGAAGGAGACCCAGTACTTC	CASSWELAGKETQYF
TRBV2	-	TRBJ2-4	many	TGTGCCAGCAGATCCGAGGGCTGGGACATTCAGTACTTC	CASRSEGWDIQYF
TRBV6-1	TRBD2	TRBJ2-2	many	TGTGCCAGCAGTGTTTCGGGACTAAACACCGGGGAGCTGTTTTTT	CASSVSGLNTGELFF
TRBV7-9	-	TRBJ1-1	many	TGTGCCAGCAGCCTGGTCGCGGAAGCTTTCTTT	CASSLVAEAFF
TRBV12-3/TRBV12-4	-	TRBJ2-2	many	TGTGCCAGCCTACTCTCGAACACCGGGGAGCTGTTTTTT	CASLLSNTGELFF
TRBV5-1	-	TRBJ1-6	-	TGCGCCAGCAGCTTGGAGGGTATGGCTTCACCCCTCCACTTT	CASSLEGMASPLHF
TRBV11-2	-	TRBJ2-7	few	TGTGCCTCCAGCGGAGGGGGCAACGAGCAGTACTTC	CASSGGGNEQYF
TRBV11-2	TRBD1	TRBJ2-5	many	TGTGCCAGCAGCTTGACAGGGAGACGCCAAGAGACCCAGTACTTC	CASSLTGRRQETQYF
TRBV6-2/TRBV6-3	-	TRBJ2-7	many	TGTGCCAGCAATTCACGACCCCCAAGCTACGAGCAGTACTTC	CASNSRPPSYEQYF
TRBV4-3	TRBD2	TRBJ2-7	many	TGCGCCAGCAGCCAAGAGGCCAGGGCGGGGGTTGACGAGCAGTACTTC	CASSQEARAGVDEQYF
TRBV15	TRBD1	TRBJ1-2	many	TGTGCCACCAGCAGAGATCGGGACAGGGATGAGACTGGCTACACCTTC	CATSRDRDRDETGYTF
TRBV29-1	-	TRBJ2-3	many	TGCAGCGTAGGTGATAGCACAGATACGCAGTATTTT	CSVGDSTDTQYF
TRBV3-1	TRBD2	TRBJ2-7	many	TGTGCCAGCAGCCAAGTTCCTAGCGGGGTCCTTTACGAGCAGTACTTC	CASSQVPSGVLYEQYF
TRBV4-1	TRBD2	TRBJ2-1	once	TGCGCCAGCAGCCAAGCGGGGGGGCTAGGAAATGAGCAGTTCTTC	CASSQAGGLGNEQFF
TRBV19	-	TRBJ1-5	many	TGTGCCAGCTCGGTGGGTTGGGGGGGAATAGGGAATCAGCCCCAGCATTTT	CASSVGWGGIGNQPQHF
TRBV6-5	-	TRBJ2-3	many	TGTGCCAGCACCTCCGTTGGGGGCACGGATACGCAGTATTTT	CASTSVGGTDTQYF
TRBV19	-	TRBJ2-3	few	TGTGCCAGTAGTACTACAGGAACTACCACAGATACGCAGTATTTT	CASSTTGTTTDTQYF
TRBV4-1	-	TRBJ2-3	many	TGCGCCAGCAGCCAAGATGATTGGCAGTATACGCAGTATTTT	CASSQDDWQYTQYF
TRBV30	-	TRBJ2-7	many	TGTGCCTGGAGTCTAGGTGGAGGTCGCGAGCAGTACTTC	CAWSLGGGREQYF
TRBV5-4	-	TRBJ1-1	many	TGTGCCAGCAGCCCCCGCGCGTTAATGAACACTGAAGCTTTCTTT	CASSPRALMNTEAFF
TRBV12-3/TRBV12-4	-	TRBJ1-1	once	TGTGCCAGCAGTCGCGGTGGGGGGCTGAACACTGAAGCTTTCTTT	CASSRGGGLNTEAFF
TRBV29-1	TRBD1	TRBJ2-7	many	TGCAGCGTTGAGGGGACAGGGGGCTCCTCCTACGAGCAGTACTTC	CSVEGTGGSSYEQYF
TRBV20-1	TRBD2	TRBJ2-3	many	TGCAGCGCAAGACTAGCTTGGGATACGCAGTATTTT	CSARLAWDTQYF
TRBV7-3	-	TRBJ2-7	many	TGTGCCAGCAGCTTAAGTCGGGGATTGGGGAGGTACGAGCAGTACTTC	CASSLSRGLGRYEQYF
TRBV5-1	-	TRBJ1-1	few	TGCGCCAGCAGCTTGGATGAGGGCTCGCACACTGAAGCTTTCTTT	CASSLDEGSHTEAFF
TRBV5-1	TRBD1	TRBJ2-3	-	TGCGCCAGCAGCTTGGCCACAGGGGCAGATACGCAGTATTTT	CASSLATGADTQYF
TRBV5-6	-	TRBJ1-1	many	TGTGCCAGCAGCCGTGACGCATTGAACACTGAAGCTTTCTTT	CASSRDALNTEAFF
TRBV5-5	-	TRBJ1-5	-	TGTGCCAGGATATATCAGCCCCAGCATTTT	CARIYQPQHF
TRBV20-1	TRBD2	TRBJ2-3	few	TGCAGTGTCCGGTCTGGCGGGGGGGCCTCGGTCACAGATACGCAGTATTTT	CSVRSGGGASVTDTQYF
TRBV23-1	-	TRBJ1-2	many	TGCGCCAGCAGTCATTCCGGGACGAAGCATGGCTACACCTTC	CASSHSGTKHGYTF
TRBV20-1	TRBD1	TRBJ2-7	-	TGCAGTGCTCAGGGGGCGAGGTCCTACGAGCAGTACTTC	CSAQGARSYEQYF
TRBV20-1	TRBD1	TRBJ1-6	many	TGCAGTGCCTCCGGGACAGCGAATTCACCCCTCCACTTT	CSASGTANSPLHF
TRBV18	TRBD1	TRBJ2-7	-	TGTGCCAGCTCACCACCCGGGACAGGGTCCTACGAGCAGTACTTC	CASSPPGTGSYEQYF
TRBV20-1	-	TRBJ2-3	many	TGCAGTGCTAGCGGTAGATGGGATACGCAGTATTTT	CSASGRWDTQYF